The clone carrying this T cell receptor beta chain showed up many times. Its antigen is unidentified. Coverage ceases 3 residues before the CDR3 finishes, and the germline J gene fills in the end. This record comes from a study of T cell clonality in common variable immunodeficiency. Study outcomes and limitations: Common variable immunodeficiency TCR beta sequences reportedly had fewer deletions and N-nucleotide insertions. The cause of increased CVID clonality remains unclear without subpopulation sequencing.

Method: immunoSEQ multiplex PCR; TCRdb's copy keeps in-frame clones and lacks some. Recorded here are about 81,000 clones, with no singletons, and the ten leading clones hold around 0.87%. Germline V gene sequence: CDR1 LNHDA, CDR2 SQIVND (reference sequence). This CDR3 comprises 14 residues. V lost 8 bases, J lost 4 bases, and 17 bases lay in between. V is TRBV19 and J is TRBJ1-2; TRBD1 is a possible D gene (5 bases). The sample consisted of peripheral blood mononuclear cells. The receptor was derived from a person aged 18 to 75 in good health. The CDR3 DNA, read in part, is TGTGCCAGTCGAGATCCAGGGTACTCCTATGGC. This gives the protein CASRDPGYSYG. The full CDR3 protein is CASRDPGYSYGYTF.